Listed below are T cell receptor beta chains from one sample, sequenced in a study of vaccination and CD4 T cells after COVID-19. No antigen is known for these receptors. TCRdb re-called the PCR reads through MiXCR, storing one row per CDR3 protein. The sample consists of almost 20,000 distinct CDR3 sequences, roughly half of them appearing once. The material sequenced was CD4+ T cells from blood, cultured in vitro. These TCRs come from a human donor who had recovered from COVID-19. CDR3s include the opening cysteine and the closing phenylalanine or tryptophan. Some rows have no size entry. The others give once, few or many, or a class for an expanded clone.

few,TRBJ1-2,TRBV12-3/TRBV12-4,CASSLPGRGVYGYTF
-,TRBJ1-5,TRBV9,CASSRDRAYQPQHF
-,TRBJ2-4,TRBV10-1,CASSVRGGERTKNIQYF
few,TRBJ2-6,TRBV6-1,CASSEDTFSSGANVLTF
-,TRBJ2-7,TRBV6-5,CASSYSTASGMRAVQYF
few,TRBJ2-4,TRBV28,CASSYPPANIQYF
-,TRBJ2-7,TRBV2,CASSWDRGGEQYF
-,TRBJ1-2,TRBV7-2,CASSPGSYYGYTF
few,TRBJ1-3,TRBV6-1,CASSGGQSGGNTIYF
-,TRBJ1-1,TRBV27,CASRRGQYTEAFF
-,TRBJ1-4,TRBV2,CASSGGADDEKLFF
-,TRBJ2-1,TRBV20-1,CSASGAATSGGADFNEQFF
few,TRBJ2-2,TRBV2,CASSSTGELFF
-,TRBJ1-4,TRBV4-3,CASSQLGTDEKLFF
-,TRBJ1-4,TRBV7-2,CASSLARQGDEKLFF
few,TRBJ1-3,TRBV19,CASRETNSGNTIYF
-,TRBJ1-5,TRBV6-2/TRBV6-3,CASSYVIWQPQHF
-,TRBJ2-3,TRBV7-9,CASSLGGVTDTQYF
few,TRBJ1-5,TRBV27,CASSSVTTGNQPQHF
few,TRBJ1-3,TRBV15,CATSRDQRGARSSGNTIYF
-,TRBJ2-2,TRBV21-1,CASSKGCQATGELFF
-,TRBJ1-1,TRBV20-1,CSARDERRGTEAFF
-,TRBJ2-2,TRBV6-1,CASTPKRGTNTGELFF
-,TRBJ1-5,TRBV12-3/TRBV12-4,CASSPGARSLAQHF
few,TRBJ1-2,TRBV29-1,CSVDKGEVGGYTF
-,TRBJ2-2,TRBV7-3,CASSATGGSTGELFF
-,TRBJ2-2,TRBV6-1,CASSDPHGVNTGELFF
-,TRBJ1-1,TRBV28,CASSFWTGRTEAFF
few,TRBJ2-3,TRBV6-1,CASSEASGRAGDTQYF
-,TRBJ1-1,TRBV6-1,CASSQGSMNTEAFF
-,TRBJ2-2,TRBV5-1,CASSPLAGGNTGELFF
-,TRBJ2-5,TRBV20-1,CSAPNRGLAVRETQYF
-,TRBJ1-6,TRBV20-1,CSASMGTSSSYNSPLHF
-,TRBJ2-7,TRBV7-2,CASSRPPPGLAGGLFEQYF
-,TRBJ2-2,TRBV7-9,CASSLGLALTSGELFF
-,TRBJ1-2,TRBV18,CASSPKGPSSSNYGYTF
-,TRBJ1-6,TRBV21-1,CASSKSTGNPLHF
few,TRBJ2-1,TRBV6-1,CASKRTSGGAHEQFF
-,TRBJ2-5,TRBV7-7,CASSLAGQFETQYF
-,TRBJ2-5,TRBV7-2,CASSLVGAGTPETQYF
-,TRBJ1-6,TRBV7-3,CASSLTLGGIPPRSYNSPLHF
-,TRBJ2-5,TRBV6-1,CASRKLVVAETQYF
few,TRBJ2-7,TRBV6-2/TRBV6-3,CASSPGQGRSGEQYF
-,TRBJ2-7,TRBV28,CASSLLAGGLGEQYF
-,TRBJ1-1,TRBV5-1,CASSLPTGRGATEAFF
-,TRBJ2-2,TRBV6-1,CASSKGPTPGELFF
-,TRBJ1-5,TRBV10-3,CAISEDGEQPQHF
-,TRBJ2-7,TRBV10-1,CASSAFRTDASEQYF
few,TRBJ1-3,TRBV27,CASSLSHLAGNTIYF
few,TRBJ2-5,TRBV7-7,CASSLGLRETQYF
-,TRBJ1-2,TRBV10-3,CAISESYGTDYGYTF